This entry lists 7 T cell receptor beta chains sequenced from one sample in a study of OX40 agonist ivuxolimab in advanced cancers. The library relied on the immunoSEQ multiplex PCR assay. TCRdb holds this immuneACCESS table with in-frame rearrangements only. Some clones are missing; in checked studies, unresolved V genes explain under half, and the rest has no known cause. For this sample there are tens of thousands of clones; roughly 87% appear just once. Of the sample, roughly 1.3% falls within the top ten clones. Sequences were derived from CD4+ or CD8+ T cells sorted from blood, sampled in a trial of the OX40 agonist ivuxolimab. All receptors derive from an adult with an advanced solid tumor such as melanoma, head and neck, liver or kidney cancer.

The CDR3 nucleotides are TGTGCCAGCAGCTTGACAGGGGGTAAGGATACGCAGTATTTT. Its protein is CASSLTGGKDTQYF. This chain connects TRBV5-5 to TRBJ2-3; TRBD1 matches at 8 bases. Per germline, CDR1 SGHKS and CDR2 YYEKEE (reference sequence). V shed 1 base and J 6 bases; nucleotides not matched to a gene: 4. The CDR3 sequence is 14 residues long.

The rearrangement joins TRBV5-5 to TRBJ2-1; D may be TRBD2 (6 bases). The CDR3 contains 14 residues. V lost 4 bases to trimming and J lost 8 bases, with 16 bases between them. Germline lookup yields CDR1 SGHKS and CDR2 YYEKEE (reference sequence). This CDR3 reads CASSLEGTTDEQFF. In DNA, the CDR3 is TGTGCCAGCAGCCTGGAGGGGACGACGGATGAGCAGTTCTTC.

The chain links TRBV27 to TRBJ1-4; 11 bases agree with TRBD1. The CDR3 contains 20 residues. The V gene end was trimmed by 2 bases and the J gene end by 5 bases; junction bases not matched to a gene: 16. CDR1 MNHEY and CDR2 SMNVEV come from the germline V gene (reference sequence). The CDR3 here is CASSLRRRTGGGGRNEKLFF. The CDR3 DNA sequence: TGTGCCAGCAGTTTAAGACGGCGGACAGGGGGCGGGGGACGCAATGAAAAACTGTTTTTT.

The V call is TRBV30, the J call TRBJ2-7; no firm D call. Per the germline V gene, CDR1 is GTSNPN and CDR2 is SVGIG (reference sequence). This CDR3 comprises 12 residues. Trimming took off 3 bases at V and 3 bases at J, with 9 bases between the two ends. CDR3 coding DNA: TGTGCCTGGAGGATGGGATTCTACGAGCAGTACTTC. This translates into CAWRMGFYEQYF.

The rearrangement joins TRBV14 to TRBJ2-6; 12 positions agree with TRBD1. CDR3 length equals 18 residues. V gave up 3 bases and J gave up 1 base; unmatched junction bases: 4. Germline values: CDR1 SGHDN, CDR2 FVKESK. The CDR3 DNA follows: TGTGCCAGCAGCCATTTGGGACAGGGGGCTTCTGGGGCCAACGTCCTGACTTTC. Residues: CASSHLGQGASGANVLTF.

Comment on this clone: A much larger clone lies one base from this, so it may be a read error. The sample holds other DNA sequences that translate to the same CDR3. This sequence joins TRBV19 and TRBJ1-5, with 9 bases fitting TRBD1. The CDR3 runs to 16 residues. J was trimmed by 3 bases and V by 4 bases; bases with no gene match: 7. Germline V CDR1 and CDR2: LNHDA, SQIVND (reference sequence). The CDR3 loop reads CASSKEGTGNNQPQHF. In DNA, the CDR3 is TGTGCCAGTAGTAAGGAAGGGACAGGGAACAATCAGCCCCAGCATTTT.

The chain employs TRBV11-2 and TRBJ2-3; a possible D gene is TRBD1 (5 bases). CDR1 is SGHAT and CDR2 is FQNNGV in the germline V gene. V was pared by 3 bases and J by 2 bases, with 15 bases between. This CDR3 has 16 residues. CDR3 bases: TGTGCCAGCAGCTTGACAGCCGAATTTAACACAGATACGCAGTATTTT. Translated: CASSLTAEFNTDTQYF.